These 7 T cell receptor beta chains were sequenced from one sample in a study of response to subunit inactivated influenza vaccine. One entry per CDR3 protein, called by TCRdb with MiXCR from the RT-PCR reads. This table holds over 450,000 distinct CDR3 sequences, approximately 12% found once. The specimen comprised PBMCs from blood, sampled 35 to 45 days after vaccination. Receptors originate from a man between 45 and 60 years old who received an inactivated influenza vaccine.

This clonotype was seen a few times. The chain is built from TRBV7-8 and TRBJ2-1; TRBD2 might be the D (6 bases). V gave up 5 bases and J gave up 8 bases, with 10 bases separating them. The CDR3 consists of 12 residues. Germline loops: CDR1 SGHVS, CDR2 FQNEAQ. This chain's CDR3 is CASSRRGDEQFF. The CDR3 DNA sequence: TGTGCCAGCAGCCGTCGCGGGGATGAGCAGTTCTTC. Combining the CDR3 with reference TRBV7-8 and TRBJ2-1 gives the whole variable domain GAGVSQSPRYKVAKRGQDVALRCDPISGHVSLFWYQQALGQGPEFLTYFQNEAQLDKSGLPSDRFFAERPEGSVSTLKIQRTQQEDSAVYLCASSRRGDEQFFGPGTRLTVL.

In its sample, this clonotype was seen many times. J is TRBJ2-7 and V is TRBV10-3; a possible D gene is TRBD1 (6 bases). CDR1 is ENHRY, CDR2 SYGVKD, per germline. Trimming stripped 2 bases from V and 4 bases from J, with 15 bases between. The CDR3 spans 15 residues. The CDR3 region is CAISEGAGTNYEQYF. CDR3 DNA sequence: TGTGCCATCAGTGAGGGGGCCGGGACAAATTACGAGCAGTACTTC.

This clonotype was detected only a few times. The chain employs TRBV27 and TRBJ1-2; D unresolved. CDR1 is MNHEY and CDR2 is SMNVEV in the germline V gene (reference sequence). The CDR3 contains 14 residues. V was cut by 2 bases and J by 1 base, with 8 bases left in between. The CDR3 sequence is CASSLVYSNYGYTF. CDR3 bases: TGTGCCAGCAGTTTAGTTTACAGTAACTATGGCTACACCTTC.

This clonotype occurred a few times. The V call is TRBV12-3 or TRBV12-4, the J call TRBJ1-4; 7 nucleotides align to TRBD1. The CDR3 spans 14 residues. Germline trimming cut 6 bases from V and 9 bases from J; bases unmatched to any gene: 10. DNA for the CDR3: TGTGCCAGCAGCTGGCAGGGGGTCGTCCAAAAACTGTTTTTT. Amino acid sequence: CASSWQGVVQKLFF.

This sequence joins TRBV7-3 and TRBJ2-6, with TRBD2 matching 7 bases. V lost 4 bases to trimming and J lost 0 bases; unmatched junction nucleotides: 9. CDR3 length equals 18 residues. CDR1 is SGHTA and CDR2 is FQGTGA in the germline V gene. The CDR3 protein is CASSSGLAVTSGANVLTF. DNA for the CDR3: TGTGCCAGCAGCTCCGGGCTAGCGGTAACCTCTGGGGCCAACGTCCTGACTTTC.

The chain employs TRBV6-1 and TRBJ2-2; D is perhaps TRBD2 (6 bases). This CDR3 has 12 residues. Germline V CDR1 and CDR2: MNHNS, SASEGT. Trimming removed 5 bases from V and 13 bases from J, with 14 bases in between. CDR3 DNA: TGTGCCAGCAGTTCAGAGCCGACTAGGCTGTTTTTT. This encodes CASSSEPTRLFF.

This clonotype was counted between two and nine times. This sequence joins TRBV9 and TRBJ2-7, with D perhaps TRBD1 (6 bases). The germline V gene encodes CDR1 SGDLS and CDR2 YYNGEE. V gave up 0 bases and J gave up 4 bases, with 11 bases separating them. This CDR3 has 14 residues. This chain's CDR3 is CASSVAGRGYEQYF. In DNA, the CDR3 is TGTGCCAGCAGCGTAGCTGGCAGGGGTTACGAGCAGTACTTC.